Shown below are 16 T cell receptor beta chains from a single sample sequenced in a study of cytomegalovirus exposure and HLA in healthy donors. Use of 60 Vbeta and 13 Jbeta primers characterized the PCR. Only in-frame clones appear in the TCRdb table, and some are missing; sequencing was by immunoSEQ multiplex PCR. The sample includes about 190,000 clones, around 67% of them seen just once. Sequenced material: PBMCs. The source is a woman younger than 45 in good health and CMV-seropositive.

The chain uses TRBV18 and TRBJ2-5; 14 bases fit TRBD2. Trimming at V came to 0 bases and at J to 4 bases, leaving 1 base not matched to a gene. The CDR3 is made up of 16 amino acids. CDR1 is KGHSH, CDR2 LQKENI, per germline. CDR3 region: CASSPPGLAGAETQYF. The CDR3 coding sequence is TGTGCCAGCTCACCACCGGGACTAGCGGGAGCAGAGACCCAGTACTTC.

The chain has TRBV28 and TRBJ1-1; D gene unclear. CDR1 MDHEN and CDR2 SYDVKM come from the germline V gene. The CDR3 sequence is 13 residues long. V was shortened by 3 bases and J by 1 base, with 6 bases between the two germline ends. CDR3 bases: TGTGCCAGCAGTTTTGGGCGGAACACTGAAGCTTTCTTT. It codes for CASSFGRNTEAFF.

The chain combines TRBV6-4 with TRBJ2-1; D call uncertain. V dropped 0 bases and J dropped 0 bases, with 9 bases sitting between them. The germline V gene has CDR1 MRHNA and CDR2 SNTAGT. The CDR3 runs to 16 residues. CDR3 sequence (DNA): TGTGCCAGCAGTGACTCTGTACTCCGCTCCTACAATGAGCAGTTCTTC. Its translation: CASSDSVLRSYNEQFF.

V is TRBV19 and J is TRBJ2-7, with 9 bases fitting TRBD2. The CDR3 length is 14 residues. After removal of 3 bases from V and 7 bases from J, the junction contained 7 bases not matched to a gene. Germline CDR1 and CDR2: LNHDA and SQIVND (reference sequence). Here the CDR3 DNA reads TGTGCCAGTAGTATTCTTGGGACTAGCAGTGAGCAGTACTTC. It is translated as CASSILGTSSEQYF.

The table lists this clone with a few counts. V is TRBV18 and J is TRBJ2-2, with D possibly TRBD2 on 5 matching bases. Trimming pared 3 bases from V and 8 bases from J, leaving 10 bases between. The CDR3 sequence is 13 residues long. Germline assignment: CDR1 KGHSH and CDR2 LQKENI. This chain's CDR3 is CASSPDYQGELFF. The CDR3 DNA reads TGTGCCAGCTCACCCGACTACCAGGGGGAGCTGTTTTTT.

This chain links TRBV7-2 with TRBJ2-7; 8 nucleotides match TRBD2. The CDR3 is made up of 15 amino acids. With 0 bases clipped from V and 3 bases from J, the junction kept 4 bases outside the gene matches. CDR1 is SGHTA, CDR2 FQGNSA, per germline. The CDR3 sequence: CASSLASGSGYEQYF. CDR3 sequence (DNA): TGTGCCAGCAGCTTAGCAAGCGGGAGTGGCTACGAGCAGTACTTC.

This clone was detected a few times. This chain connects TRBV11-2 to TRBJ2-7; perhaps TRBD1 as D (7 bases). The CDR3 has 15 residues. CDR1 and CDR2 (germline): SGHAT, FQNNGV. Trimming removed 1 base from V and 1 base from J, with 11 bases in between. CDR3 region: CASSLGAGGSYEQYF. The CDR3 DNA follows: TGTGCCAGCAGCTTAGGCGCAGGGGGGTCCTACGAGCAGTACTTC.

The chain uses TRBV5-1 and TRBJ2-1; a weak D match, TRBD2 (6 bases). The CDR3 loop spans 15 amino acids. Germline CDR1 is SGHRS and CDR2 is YFSETQ. With 4 bases removed from V and 4 bases from J, the gap between germline ends came to 15 bases. CDR3 region: CASSASAGRYNEQFF. The CDR3 DNA is TGCGCCAGCAGCGCTAGCGCGGGAAGGTACAATGAGCAGTTCTTC.

The genes are TRBV4-1 and TRBJ2-7, with 9 bases that match TRBD1. Germline trimming cut 2 bases from V and 3 bases from J; bases unmatched to any gene: 5. The V gene's germline CDR1 is MGHRA and CDR2 YSYEKL. The CDR3 has 15 residues. CDR3 sequence (DNA): TGCGCCAGCAGCCAAACCCCGGGACAGGGCTACGAGCAGTACTTC. Amino acids: CASSQTPGQGYEQYF.

J is TRBJ1-2 and V is TRBV5-1; the D gene is possibly TRBD1 (5 bases). V was pared by 0 bases and J by 14 bases, with 14 bases between. Germline V CDR1 and CDR2: SGHRS, YFSETQ. This CDR3 spans 12 amino acids. The CDR3 loop is CASSLDQGPRTF. The CDR3 region has the DNA TGCGCCAGCAGCTTGGATCAGGGCCCGAGGACCTTC. Complete variable domain (other parts from reference TRBV5-1 and TRBJ1-2): KAGVTQTPRYLIKTRGQQVTLSCSPISGHRSVSWYQQTPGQGLQFLFEYFSETQRNKGNFPGRFSGRQFSNSRSEMNVSTLELGDSALYLCASSLDQGPRTFGSGTRLTVV.

This chain links TRBV4-1 with TRBJ2-2, with 8 bases matching TRBD2. The CDR3 has 16 amino acids. Trimming removed 5 bases from V and 4 bases from J; junction bases left unmatched: 9. The germline CDR1 and CDR2 sequences are MGHRA and YSYEKL. CDR3 in DNA: TGCGCCAGCAGCTCTCGACTAGCGCCGACCACCGGGGAGCTGTTTTTT. Its protein is CASSSRLAPTTGELFF.

The V and J genes are TRBV27 and TRBJ1-5; no clear D gene. The ends were cut back, 5 bases at V and 6 bases at J, with 11 bases in the middle. This CDR3 contains 13 residues. Looked up from germline, CDR1 is MNHEY and CDR2 is SMNVEV (reference sequence). DNA for the CDR3: TGTGCCAGCAGTCCCTTCGGTGTTCAGCCCCAGCATTTT. Amino acid sequence: CASSPFGVQPQHF.

The CDR3 protein is CASSLVGARSDEQFF. As DNA, the CDR3 is TGCGCCAGCAGCTTGGTAGGGGCCCGCTCCGATGAGCAGTTCTTC. The gene calls are TRBV5-1 and TRBJ2-1; maybe TRBD1 (5 bases). CDR3 length: 15 amino acids. The germline gives CDR1 SGHRS, CDR2 YFSETQ. Trimming removed 0 bases from V and 8 bases from J, with 15 bases in between.

This clone turned up a few times. The rearrangement uses TRBV27 and TRBJ2-2; D not resolved. V lost 2 bases, J lost 4 bases, and 5 bases lay in between. Per germline, CDR1 MNHEY and CDR2 SMNVEV (reference sequence). The CDR3 covers 13 residues. The CDR3 reads CASSLSSTGELFF. CDR3 sequence (DNA): TGTGCCAGCAGTTTAAGTAGCACCGGGGAGCTGTTTTTT.

This clone was detected a few times. This chain joins TRBV5-5 and TRBJ1-2, with D uncertain. The CDR3 is 13 residues long. The V end was cut by 4 bases, the J end by 4 bases, with 11 bases between. Germline CDR1 is SGHKS and CDR2 is YYEKEE (reference sequence). The CDR3 DNA follows: TGTGCCAGCAGCCCCTCTGTCTCCTATGGCTACACCTTC. Residues: CASSPSVSYGYTF.

This clone was seen a handful of times. Other DNA sequences of this sample code for an identical CDR3. The V call is TRBV2, the J call TRBJ2-5; TRBD1 might be the D (6 bases). The CDR3 sequence is 12 residues long. Germline V gene lookup returns CDR1 SNHLY and CDR2 FYNNEI. V lost 4 bases to trimming and J lost 5 bases, with 8 bases between them. CDR3 protein: CASSGGQETQYF. The CDR3 coding sequence is TGTGCCAGCAGTGGGGGGCAGGAGACCCAGTACTTC.